This T cell receptor (beta chain) is drawn from a study of radiation and T cells in renal cell carcinoma. Sequencing used immunoSEQ multiplex PCR; TCRdb keeps in-frame clones, though not all of them. The sample shows 150,000 to 200,000 clones, around 90% of them seen only once. Documented time point: blood 4 weeks post-SBRT, at nephrectomy. Treatment here: 15 Gy SBRT to primary tumor, nephrectomy 4 weeks later. There are 13 residues in the CDR3. V was shortened by 3 bases and J by 5 bases, with 10 bases between the two germline ends. The V gene's germline CDR1 is SGHKS and CDR2 YYEKEE (reference sequence).

The receptor comes from a woman in her 50s with renal cell carcinoma. This sequence joins TRBV5-5 and TRBJ2-3, with D perhaps matching TRBD1 (5 bases). Sequences were derived from blood, sampled from a patient whose treatment included radiotherapy and nephrectomy. The CDR3 DNA is TGTGCCAGCAGCTCCCCAGGGCAAGATACGCAGTATTTT. Translation gives CASSSPGQDTQYF.